The rows below give T cell receptor beta chains drawn from one sample of a study of shared clonotypes between healthy human individuals. Measured with immunoSEQ multiplex PCR; TCRdb has only the in-frame clones, and not every one. Altogether about 1.5 million clones are present, roughly 95% being singletons, with the ten largest covering roughly 1.2%. The sample was naive CD4+ T cells sorted from blood. These receptors came from a young man in good health. Both conserved end residues are part of each CDR3. A D gene is named only where the DNA matches it firmly. Clone size appears in some rows only: once, few, many, or a class for an expanded clone.

CDR3 length | J gene | V gene | clone size | D gene | CDR3 DNA | CDR3 protein
16 | TRBJ1-2 | TRBV18 | NA | NA | TGTGCCAGCTCACCAGGGGGACGGGGAGTCGGCTATGGCTACACCTTC | CASSPGGRGVGYGYTF
14 | TRBJ2-3 | TRBV7-2 | NA | TRBD2 | TGTGCCAGCAGCTGGGGACTAGCAGCAGATACGCAGTATTTT | CASSWGLAADTQYF
13 | TRBJ1-1 | TRBV2 | NA | NA | TGTGCCAGCAGTGCGGGGTTGAACACTGAAGCTTTCTTT | CASSAGLNTEAFF
14 | TRBJ2-7 | TRBV27 | NA | NA | TGTGCCAGCAGCCCCTTTGGGGAAAAATACGAGCAGTACTTC | CASSPFGEKYEQYF
17 | TRBJ1-5 | TRBV9 | NA | NA | TGTGCCAGCAGCGTAGCTGCTGGTGCCGATAGCAATCAGCCCCAGCATTTT | CASSVAAGADSNQPQHF
13 | TRBJ2-7 | TRBV7-9 | once | NA | TGTGCCAGCAGCGAAGTCCAGGTCGCCGAGCAGTACTTC | CASSEVQVAEQYF
13 | TRBJ2-7 | TRBV4-1 | NA | NA | TGCGCCAGCAGCCAAGAAACCCTGAGCGAGCAGTACTTC | CASSQETLSEQYF
16 | TRBJ1-5 | TRBV7-6 | NA | TRBD1 | TGTGCCAGCAGCCCCTCCCCACAGGGGAGCAATCAGCCCCAGCATTTT | CASSPSPQGSNQPQHF
14 | TRBJ2-4 | TRBV5-6 | NA | TRBD1 | TGTGCCAGCAGGAACAGGGGAGACAAAAACATTCAGTACTTC | CASRNRGDKNIQYF
12 | TRBJ2-3 | TRBV19 | NA | NA | TGTGCCAGTAGTTTCCAGACCGGGGCGCAGTATTTT | CASSFQTGAQYF
13 | TRBJ2-2 | TRBV11-3 | NA | NA | TGTGCCAGCAGCCCACGGGTGGCCGGGGAGCTGTTTTTT | CASSPRVAGELFF
15 | TRBJ1-5 | TRBV5-5 | NA | NA | TGTGCCAGCAGCTTATCTGGGTTTAGCAATCAGCCCCAGCATTTT | CASSLSGFSNQPQHF
19 | TRBJ1-5 | TRBV2 | NA | NA | TGTGCCAGCAGCCGAACTAGGTCAGTAGCGGAGTATAGCAATCAGCCCCAGCATTTT | CASSRTRSVAEYSNQPQHF
17 | TRBJ2-5 | TRBV5-1 | NA | TRBD2 | TGCGCCAGCAGCATACCCACGACTAGCGAATTGCAAGAGACCCAGTACTTC | CASSIPTTSELQETQYF
15 | TRBJ2-1 | TRBV5-4 | NA | TRBD2 | TGTGCCAGCAGTTCGACTAGCGGGTCTTACAATGAGCAGTTCTTC | CASSSTSGSYNEQFF
14 | TRBJ1-1 | TRBV5-1 | once | NA | TGCGCCAGCAGCTTGAAAAGGGTAGACACTGAAGCTTTCTTT | CASSLKRVDTEAFF
15 | TRBJ2-1 | TRBV13 | once | NA | TGTGCCAGCAGCCCCGGGACAAGGAGTCGGGATGAGCAGTTCTTC | CASSPGTRSRDEQFF
19 | TRBJ2-6 | TRBV27 | NA | NA | TGTGCCAGCAGTGTCACCCTGCCCGTGGGGTATACTGGGGCCAACGTCCTGACTTTC | CASSVTLPVGYTGANVLTF
13 | TRBJ2-5 | TRBV7-3 | few | NA | TGTGCCAGCAGCCGGGGCGCACAAGAGACCCAGTACTTC | CASSRGAQETQYF
16 | TRBJ2-5 | TRBV2 | NA | TRBD2 | TGTGCCAGCACCCTAGGACTAGCGGCAGATCAAGAGACCCAGTACTTC | CASTLGLAADQETQYF
14 | TRBJ2-1 | TRBV5-1 | NA | TRBD2 | TGCGCCAGCAGCTTGGTAGCGGGAGCCCATGAGCAGTTCTTC | CASSLVAGAHEQFF
11 | TRBJ2-3 | TRBV30 | NA | NA | TGTGCCTGGAGTCTCGGGCAGGCATGGTATTTT | CAWSLGQAWYF
14 | TRBJ2-7 | TRBV11-2 | NA | NA | TGTGCCAGCAGCTTTTACCGGGACAACTACGAGCAGTACTTC | CASSFYRDNYEQYF
14 | TRBJ2-3 | TRBV28 | NA | NA | TGTGCCAGCAGTCAACAGGGTAGCACAGATACGCAGTATTTT | CASSQQGSTDTQYF
16 | TRBJ1-3 | TRBV4-1 | NA | NA | TGCGCCAGCAGCCAAGACCACCCATGGTCTGGAAACACCATATATTTT | CASSQDHPWSGNTIYF
14 | TRBJ2-7 | TRBV7-2 | NA | NA | TGTGCCAGCAGCTTAGCGGGAGGACCCTACGAGCAGTACTTC | CASSLAGGPYEQYF
11 | TRBJ2-1 | TRBV2 | once | TRBD1 | TGTGCGGGGACAGGCTACAATGAGCAGTTCTTC | CAGTGYNEQFF
14 | TRBJ2-2 | TRBV4-1 | NA | NA | TGCGCCAGCAGCCACGTGGCCCTCATAGGGGAGCTGTTTTTT | CASSHVALIGELFF
15 | TRBJ2-2 | TRBV5-4 | NA | TRBD2 | TGTGCCAGCAGCCCCCGCGGGGGGGCCACCGGGGAGCTGTTTTTT | CASSPRGGATGELFF
15 | TRBJ1-4 | TRBV6-1 | NA | NA | TGTGCCAGCAGTGTCCAGGGAGTAGGGCATGAAAAACTGTTTTTT | CASSVQGVGHEKLFF
15 | TRBJ2-7 | TRBV7-2 | NA | NA | TGTGCCAGCAGCTTACGGCTAGCACCCTCCTACGAGCAGTACTTC | CASSLRLAPSYEQYF
15 | TRBJ2-1 | TRBV7-6 | NA | NA | TGTGCCAGCAGCGAAAGCCCGGCTAGTTGGAATGAGCAGTTCTTC | CASSESPASWNEQFF
14 | TRBJ1-4 | TRBV5-1 | once | NA | TGCGCCAGCAGCTTGGTGGGCGATAGGGAAAAACTGTTTTTT | CASSLVGDREKLFF
15 | TRBJ2-3 | TRBV2 | NA | NA | TGTGCCAGCAGTGAACGGCAGCGGACCACAGATACGCAGTATTTT | CASSERQRTTDTQYF
12 | TRBJ2-1 | TRBV21-1 | NA | NA | TGTGCCAGCAGCAAACACGGGAATGAGCAGTTCTTC | CASSKHGNEQFF
15 | TRBJ2-1 | TRBV7-2 | NA | TRBD2 | TGTGCCAGCAGCCCTCAGCGGGGCTCCTACAATGAGCAGTTCTTC | CASSPQRGSYNEQFF
13 | TRBJ1-1 | TRBV30 | NA | NA | TGTGCCTGGAGTACTAAACCGAACACTGAAGCTTTCTTT | CAWSTKPNTEAFF
15 | TRBJ2-6 | TRBV5-1 | NA | NA | TGCGCCAGCAGCTTGGGGAGCTCTGGGGCCAACGTCCTGACTTTC | CASSLGSSGANVLTF
12 | TRBJ2-1 | TRBV18 | NA | NA | TGTGCCAGCTCACCATTAACGAATGAGCAGTTCTTC | CASSPLTNEQFF
16 | TRBJ2-3 | TRBV4-3 | NA | TRBD1 | TGCGCCAGCAGCCAAACCGGGACAGGGGGCACAGATACGCAGTATTTT | CASSQTGTGGTDTQYF
15 | TRBJ2-2 | TRBV5-1 | NA | NA | TGCGCCAGCAGTACCAGCGGGCGTAGCACCGGGGAGCTGTTTTTT | CASSTSGRSTGELFF
19 | TRBJ2-6 | TRBV5-1 | NA | NA | TGCGCCAGCAGCTTGCAGGCAGGGGTGTACAACTCTGGGGCCAACGTCCTGACTTTC | CASSLQAGVYNSGANVLTF
14 | TRBJ2-3 | TRBV7-9 | NA | NA | TGTGCCAGCAGCTTAGGGGGCCCCCTACGTCTGGAGTATTTT | CASSLGGPLRLEYF
12 | TRBJ1-1 | TRBV6-5 | NA | NA | TGTGCCAGCAGTTTGGGTGGCGACGAAGCTTTCTTT | CASSLGGDEAFF
11 | TRBJ2-5 | TRBV20-1 | NA | TRBD1 | TGCAGTGCACCGGACAGGGTGGACCAGTACTTC | CSAPDRVDQYF